The 29 T cell receptor beta chains presented below share a single source sample, sequenced in a study of molecular identifiers for immune sequencing clone quantification. TCRdb used MiXCR to reprocess the PCR reads, holding one entry per CDR3 protein. The sample shows hundreds of thousands of distinct CDR3 sequences, about 25% of them seen only once. Specimen: naive CD8+ T cells from blood, with Jurkat cell RNA spiked in. Subset specified: FACS-sorted CD8+CD4-CCR7+CD45RA+ naive T cells. All receptors come from a human donor in good health. Some libraries in this study had Jurkat cell RNA spiked in.

Concerning this clonotype itself: A read error may explain this, as a much larger clone is one base away. The CDR3 loop reads CASGPQVPLETQYF. Here the CDR3 DNA reads TGTGCCAGCGGCCCTCAGGTGCCTTTGGAGACCCAGTACTTC. The chain is built from TRBV7-9 and TRBJ2-5; D gene unclear. Germline V gene sequence: CDR1 SEHNR, CDR2 FQNEAQ (reference sequence). V dropped 8 bases and J dropped 5 bases, with 18 bases sitting between them. CDR3 length: 14 residues.

This clonotype appeared a few times. This chain joins TRBV11-1 and TRBJ1-1, with D possibly TRBD1 on 5 matching bases. Trimming removed 5 bases at V and 0 bases at J, with 16 bases between. The germline V gene has CDR1 SGHAT and CDR2 FQDESV (reference sequence). This CDR3 is built from 16 residues. The CDR3 region is CASSVGTVNMNTEAFF. DNA of the CDR3: TGTGCCAGCAGCGTCGGGACCGTCAACATGAACACTGAAGCTTTCTTT.

Details on this clonotype: A read error is possible here, since a much larger clone lies one base away. This chain connects TRBV7-2 to TRBJ1-1; D call uncertain. The CDR3 is 15 residues long. Germline lookup yields CDR1 SGHTA and CDR2 FQGNSA. The CDR3 sequence is CASTLAHTVYTEASF. CDR3 nucleotide sequence: TGTGCCAGCACCTTGGCCCACACAGTTTACACTGAAGCTTCCTTT.

V gene TRBV9 combines with J gene TRBJ1-1; D uncertain. From germline, CDR1 is SGDLS and CDR2 YYNGEE. V was pared by 1 base and J by 6 bases, with 10 bases between. The CDR3 is 13 residues long. CDR3 sequence (DNA): TGTGCCAGCAGCGTACTTTCTGGAGCTGAAGCTTTCTTT. The encoded protein is CASSVLSGAEAFF.

The chain is built from TRBV7-2 and TRBJ1-6; TRBD1 matches at 11 bases. The J segment lost 6 bases and the V segment lost 1 base, leaving 2 bases of the junction unmatched. The CDR3 runs to 16 residues. CDR1 and CDR2 (germline): SGHTA, FQGNSA. The CDR3 here is CASSLVGTGGNSPLHF. The DNA of the CDR3 is TGTGCCAGCAGCTTAGTGGGGACAGGGGGTAATTCACCCCTCCACTTT.

As concerns this clonotype: A much larger clone is a single base away; this may be a read error. This chain connects TRBV28 to TRBJ2-7, with 7 bases matching TRBD2. Germline V CDR1 and CDR2: MDHEN, SYDVKM. Germline trimming cut 5 bases from V and 0 bases from J; bases unmatched to any gene: 10. The CDR3 length is 16 residues. CDR3 region: CASSPLCGGRSYEQYF. CDR3 coding DNA: TGTGCCAGCAGTCCGCTTTGCGGGGGACGCTCCTACGAGCAGTACTTC.

The rearrangement links TRBV24-1 to TRBJ2-3; the match to TRBD2 covers 14 bases. CDR1 is KGHDR and CDR2 is SFDVKD in the germline V gene. Germline trimming cut 5 bases from V and 5 bases from J; bases unmatched to any gene: 8. This CDR3 region has 17 residues. The chain's CDR3 is CATSGTTSGGARDTQYF. CDR3 coding DNA: TGTGCCACCAGTGGTACGACTAGCGGGGGGGCAAGAGATACGCAGTATTTT.

There are many counts of this clonotype. V and J are TRBV27 and TRBJ1-3; D remains unclear. V was trimmed by 4 bases and J by 0 bases, leaving 10 bases between them. The CDR3 sequence is 15 residues long. Per germline, CDR1 MNHEY and CDR2 SMNVEV (reference sequence). The CDR3, as DNA: TGTGCCAGCAGTTCAGTCGGTTACTCTGGAAACACCATATATTTT. This gives the protein CASSSVGYSGNTIYF.

On this clonotype: This sequence may be a read error, since a much larger clone differs from it by one base. The V and J genes are TRBV18 and TRBJ1-1; D is unresolved. Germline V gene data show CDR1 as KGHSH and CDR2 as LQKENI. Deletions cut 8 bases from V and 8 bases from J, with 18 bases between. This CDR3 has 13 amino acids. CDR3 nucleotide sequence: TGTGCCAGCCCACTTTCGCGAGCCCGGGAAGCTTTCTTT. This gives the protein CASPLSRAREAFF.

This clonotype was recorded a few times. The rearrangement links TRBV10-3 to TRBJ2-3; 7 bases line up with TRBD2. This CDR3 has 15 residues. The germline V gene has CDR1 ENHRY and CDR2 SYGVKD. Trimming took 5 bases from V and 6 from J; bases not matched to a gene: 11. Here the CDR3 DNA reads TGTGCCATCAGTTTGGCAGGGAGGGCCAGTGATACGCAGTATTTT. It specifies CAISLAGRASDTQYF.

There are many counts of this clonotype. V usage is TRBV20-1 and J usage is TRBJ1-2, with a tentative D call TRBD1 (6 bases). Germline lookup yields CDR1 DFQATT and CDR2 SNEGSKA (reference sequence). V shed 1 base and J shed 5 bases, with 11 bases lying between them. The CDR3 contains 13 residues. The CDR3 DNA reads as TGCAGTGCTAGAGTTCCCGGACAGTATGGCTACACCTTC. It is translated as CSARVPGQYGYTF.

With regard to this clonotype: Being one base from a much bigger clone, this may be a read error. This chain joins TRBV29-1 and TRBJ2-7, with TRBD1 matching over 8 bases. The CDR3 runs 14 residues. Germline V gene lookup returns CDR1 SQVTM and CDR2 ANQGSEA. The CDR3 spells CSAQGQGSNNEQSF. CDR3 DNA sequence: TGCAGCGCCCAAGGACAGGGAAGCAACAACGAGCAGTCCTTC.

This clonotype was detected only a few times. This chain links TRBV7-9 with TRBJ1-6; D ambiguous. The V and J ends lost 5 bases and 3 bases respectively, with 5 bases between them. The CDR3 loop spans 13 amino acids. Germline V gene sequence: CDR1 SEHNR, CDR2 FQNEAQ (reference sequence). The chain's CDR3 is CASSPGYNSPLHF. In nucleotides, the CDR3 is TGTGCCAGCAGCCCCGGCTATAATTCACCCCTCCACTTT.

Regarding this clonotype: A read error may be the cause here, since a much bigger clone is one base away. The gene calls are TRBV20-1 and TRBJ2-7; D is uncertain. V dropped 1 base and J dropped 4 bases, with 5 bases sitting between them. The CDR3 sequence is 11 residues long. The germline V gene has CDR1 DFQATT and CDR2 SNEGSKA (reference sequence). The CDR3 region is CSARAIYEQYF. CDR3 DNA sequence: TGCAGTGCTAGAGCAATATACGAGCAGTACTTC.

This clonotype was counted ten times or more. The V gene is TRBV28, the J gene TRBJ2-3; TRBD2 matches at 11 bases. J gave up 2 bases and V 0 bases, and 1 base lay outside the gene matches. The CDR3 extends over 16 amino acids. In germline, CDR1 is MDHEN, CDR2 SYDVKM. The CDR3 here is CASSLWTSGTTDTQYF. In DNA, the CDR3 is TGTGCCAGCAGTTTATGGACTAGCGGGACCACAGATACGCAGTATTTT.

This clonotype appeared many times. The rearrangement joins TRBV27 to TRBJ1-1; 8 bases fit TRBD1. There are 17 residues in the CDR3. Germline V gene lookup returns CDR1 MNHEY and CDR2 SMNVEV (reference sequence). J lost 0 bases, V lost 5 bases, and 11 bases had no gene match. The CDR3 loop is CASSPEIVRGLNTEAFF. CDR3 in DNA: TGTGCCAGCAGTCCCGAAATCGTCAGGGGGCTGAACACTGAAGCTTTCTTT.

This clonotype was observed many times. The chain recombines TRBV13 with TRBJ1-2; the match to TRBD1 covers 9 bases. Unmatched junction bases numbered 6, after V lost 4 bases and J lost 6 bases. Germline V gene lookup returns CDR1 PRHDT and CDR2 FYEKMQ (reference sequence). This CDR3 comprises 14 residues. The CDR3 protein is CASSSGQGVDGYTF. CDR3 coding DNA: TGTGCCAGCAGCTCGGGACAGGGAGTGGATGGCTACACCTTC.

This clonotype was found many times. The V call is TRBV7-9, the J call TRBJ2-3; tentative D call: TRBD1 (6 bases). Between the trimmed V and J ends, which lost 4 bases and 2 bases, there was a span of 13 bases. Germline V CDR1 and CDR2: SEHNR, FQNEAQ (reference sequence). The CDR3 length is 15 residues. The CDR3 sequence is CASSSSQGATDTQYF. In DNA, the CDR3 is TGTGCCAGCAGCTCCTCACAGGGAGCCACAGATACGCAGTATTTT.

Concerning this clonotype: It may be a read error: a sequence one base away is much more abundant. The chain couples TRBV4-3 to TRBJ2-1; 8 bases line up with TRBD1. Germline V gives CDR1 LGHNA, CDR2 YSLEER. The CDR3 loop spans 13 amino acids. Trimming took 0 bases from V and 12 from J; bases not matched to a gene: 4. CDR3 bases: TGCGCCAGCAGCCAAGATACAGGGGGTAGGCAGTTCTTC. Its translation is CASSQDTGGRQFF.

Ten or more counts support this clonotype. This chain uses TRBV9 with TRBJ2-1; 7 positions agree with TRBD2. The trim removed 3 bases at V and 3 bases at J, leaving 9 bases unmatched. The germline CDR1 and CDR2 sequences are SGDLS and YYNGEE. The length of the CDR3 is 16 residues. The CDR3 DNA reads as TGTGCCAGCAGCGGGTGGGCGGGAGCCCACTACAATGAGCAGTTCTTC. Its protein is CASSGWAGAHYNEQFF.

Remarks on this clonotype: Germline is not matched at one junction end, which may reflect a read error. The V call is TRBV4-3, the J call TRBJ2-3; D not resolved. The CDR3 has 14 amino acids. The germline V gene has CDR1 LGHNA and CDR2 YSLEER. CDR3 coding DNA: TGCGCCAGCAGGCAAGAGGCTCACACAGATACGCAGTATTTT. Translating gives CASRQEAHTDTQYF.

The sample holds many counts of this clonotype. The rearrangement links TRBV20-1 to TRBJ2-7; 10 bases map to TRBD2. The germline V gene encodes CDR1 DFQATT and CDR2 SNEGSKA (reference sequence). V lost 3 bases and J lost 0; bases outside the gene matches: 5. This CDR3 region has 15 residues. The CDR3: CSASSSGGLSYEQYF. The CDR3 region has the DNA TGCAGTGCTAGCTCTAGCGGGGGTCTCTCCTACGAGCAGTACTTC.

The rearrangement uses TRBV28 and TRBJ2-1; 8 bases line up with TRBD2. The length of the CDR3 is 15 residues. V shed 4 bases, J shed 3 bases, and the junction held 5 bases outside the gene matches. CDR1 and CDR2 from the germline V gene are MDHEN and SYDVKM. The CDR3 loop is CASSSVGLDYNEQFF. CDR3 in DNA: TGTGCCAGCAGTTCTGTGGGACTAGACTACAATGAGCAGTTCTTC.

This clonotype was seen at least ten times. V usage is TRBV6-5 and J usage is TRBJ2-7; 10 nucleotides agree with TRBD2. V lost 4 bases to trimming and J lost 3 bases; unmatched junction nucleotides: 3. The CDR3 has 14 amino acids. Per the germline V gene, CDR1 is MNHEY and CDR2 is SVGAGI. The CDR3: CASSLAGGLYEQYF. CDR3 in DNA: TGTGCCAGCAGTTTAGCGGGGGGCCTCTACGAGCAGTACTTC.

Notes on this clonotype: One base away lies a much larger clone, so this may be a sequencing read error. The CDR3 sequence: CASNQETGGVNQPQHF. The CDR3, as DNA: TGCGCCAGCAACCAAGAAACAGGGGGCGTCAATCAGCCCCAGCATTTT. This rearrangement joins TRBV4-3 to TRBJ1-5, with TRBD1 matching over 9 bases. CDR1 and CDR2 from the germline V gene are LGHNA and YSLEER. This CDR3 spans 16 amino acids.

Concerning this clonotype: A much more abundant neighbour one base away suggests this may be a read error. V gene TRBV7-9 combines with J gene TRBJ1-1; a possible D gene is TRBD1 (5 bases). Germline CDR1 SEHNR, CDR2 FQNEAQ (reference sequence). The CDR3 is 15 amino acids. The CDR3 region has the DNA TGTACCAGCAGCTTATATGGGGGAGGAGGCACTGAAGCTTTCTTT. This encodes CTSSLYGGGGTEAFF.

Regarding this clonotype: This may stem from a read error, because a much larger clone lies one nucleotide away. The genes are TRBV6-5 and TRBJ1-1, with D possibly being TRBD1 (6 bases). Germline CDR1 and CDR2: MNHEY and SVGAGI. The CDR3 runs to 15 residues. Trimming removed 4 bases from V and 0 bases from J, with 12 bases in between. CDR3 loop: CASSCSTGMNTEAFF. DNA for the CDR3: TGTGCCAGCAGTTGCTCCACAGGGATGAACACTGAAGCTTTCTTT.

Ten or more counts support this clonotype. This rearrangement joins TRBV7-2 to TRBJ2-1, with a weak D call TRBD2 (6 bases). The CDR3 contains 15 residues. V was shortened by 1 base and J by 3 bases, with 10 bases between the two germline ends. In germline, CDR1 is SGHTA, CDR2 FQGNSA. This CDR3 is CASSLDGSGYNEQFF. The CDR3 DNA sequence: TGTGCCAGCAGCTTAGACGGGAGCGGCTACAATGAGCAGTTCTTC. The complete variable domain, with remaining parts taken from reference TRBV7-2 and TRBJ2-1, reads GAGVSQSPSNKVTEKGKDVELRCDPISGHTALYWYRQSLGQGLEFLIYFQGNSAPDKSGLPSDRFSAERTGGSVSTLTIQRTQQEDSAVYLCASSLDGSGYNEQFFGPGTRLTVL.

This clonotype was counted ten times or more. The V and J genes are TRBV6-5 and TRBJ2-7; no clear D gene. Germline CDR1 MNHEY, CDR2 SVGAGI. V lost 0 bases and J 0 bases, leaving 15 bases between the germline ends. This CDR3 contains 17 residues. The CDR3 loop is CASSYSAPVPLSYEQYF. The CDR3 DNA is TGTGCCAGCAGTTACTCCGCCCCGGTCCCCCTCTCCTACGAGCAGTACTTC.